A selection of T cell receptor beta chains follows, all from one sample in a study of breast tumors, draining lymph nodes, adjacent tissues. Via MiXCR, TCRdb re-called the multiplex PCR reads, giving one row per CDR3 protein. This table holds 80,000 to 130,000 distinct CDR3 sequences, approximately 21% found once. Sequenced: axillary lymph node tissue. The receptors derive from a female donor with breast cancer. Some clones in this sample may be carry-over from other donors' samples. Both conserved end residues are part of each CDR3. Each record gives: D gene, V gene, clone size, J gene, CDR3 DNA, CDR3 protein. A D gene is named only where the DNA matches it firmly. Some rows mark clone size as missing; the rest say once, few, many or name a class of expanded clone.

.,TRBV6-5,many,TRBJ2-5,TGTGCCAGCCGTCAGGGTTGGGGGGGGGCCGTTGAGACCCAGTACTTC,CASRQGWGGAVETQYF
TRBD1,TRBV20-1,.,TRBJ2-7,TGCAGTGCTAGGGGGCCGGGACAGGGGGCGTACGAGCAGTACTTC,CSARGPGQGAYEQYF
.,TRBV6-1,.,TRBJ2-6,TGTGCCAGCGTAATCGGGGGCTCTGGGGCCAACGTCCTGACTTTC,CASVIGGSGANVLTF
TRBD2,TRBV10-2,many,TRBJ2-3,TGCGCCAGCAGTGGGACTAGCGGGAGGTTGACAGATACGCAGTATTTT,CASSGTSGRLTDTQYF
TRBD2,TRBV25-1,many,TRBJ2-1,TGTGCCAGCAGGGACATTGGGGGGGGGGACTACAATGAGCAGTTCTTC,CASRDIGGGDYNEQFF
TRBD2,TRBV2,many,TRBJ2-3,TGTGCCAGGGGGGGATTGCCGGCTAGCGGGGGGTCAGATACGCAGTATTTT,CARGGLPASGGSDTQYF
.,TRBV6-7,many,TRBJ2-1,TGTGCCAGCAGTTACCGCCACGGGGTGGGGCGGGATAAGTTCTTC,CASSYRHGVGRDKFF
TRBD1,TRBV12-3/TRBV12-4,many,TRBJ1-5,TGTGCCAGCAGTCCCGGGACAGGGGGGAATCAGCCCCAGCATTTT,CASSPGTGGNQPQHF
TRBD1,TRBV28,.,TRBJ1-2,TGTGCCAGCAGATCAGGACAGGGTTATGACTACACCTTC,CASRSGQGYDYTF
TRBD1,TRBV10-3,many,TRBJ2-1,TGTGCCATCAGTACAGGGACAGGGGAATCCTACAATGAGCAGTTCTTC,CAISTGTGESYNEQFF
.,TRBV5-5,many,TRBJ1-5,TGTGCCAGCAGCTCATTACCCGGGCAGATAAATCAGCCCCAGCATTTT,CASSSLPGQINQPQHF
.,TRBV10-3,many,TRBJ2-1,TGTGCCATCAAGGCTACAGCGGTCCACAATGAGCAGTTCTTC,CAIKATAVHNEQFF
TRBD2,TRBV20-1,many,TRBJ2-3,TGCAGTGCTAGACTCACTGTAGCGGGGGGAGATACGCAGTATTTT,CSARLTVAGGDTQYF
.,TRBV7-3,many,TRBJ2-5,TGTGCCAGCAGCTTAGGAGGTCTTACCGAAGAGACCCAGTACTTC,CASSLGGLTEETQYF